Below are 24 T cell receptor beta chains sequenced from a single sample in a study of T cell responses to AZD1222 COVID-19 vaccine. Clones were sequenced by immunoSEQ multiplex PCR, and TCRdb holds only the in-frame ones, with some missing. This table has fewer than 95,000 clones, around 90% appearing once. The input for sequencing was peripheral blood, taken 28 days after the second AZD1222 dose. These receptors came from an adult who received the AZD1222 COVID-19 vaccine.

This chain uses TRBV3-1 (or the pseudogene TRBV3-2) with TRBJ2-7, with D possibly matching TRBD1 (6 bases). The CDR3 is 12 amino acids. The V gene lost 1 base and the J gene lost 6 bases, with 7 bases spanning the gap. Germline V gene sequence: CDR1 LGHDT, CDR2 YNNKEL (reference sequence). The CDR3 nucleotides read TGTGCCAGCAGCCAAGTAGGGGGCGAGCAGTACTTC. Translated: CASSQVGGEQYF.

V and J are TRBV6-1 and TRBJ1-5; no clear D. Germline values: CDR1 MNHNS, CDR2 SASEGT. V was cut by 1 base and J by 7 bases, with 14 bases left in between. This CDR3 contains 15 residues. CDR3: CASSEVTGKRQPQHF. CDR3 DNA sequence: TGTGCCAGCAGTGAAGTGACGGGAAAAAGGCAGCCCCAGCATTTT.

The chain couples TRBV14 to TRBJ1-4; D gene ambiguous. Germline CDR1 is SGHDN and CDR2 is FVKESK. V was clipped by 0 bases and J by 8 bases, with 16 bases between them. The CDR3 has 16 amino acids. The CDR3 is CASSQDGGSPGEKLFF. For the CDR3, the DNA is TGTGCCAGCAGCCAAGATGGCGGGTCCCCGGGGGAAAAACTGTTTTTT.

The rearrangement joins TRBV19 to TRBJ2-7; D ambiguous. From germline, CDR1 is LNHDA and CDR2 SQIVND (reference sequence). Trimming shortened V by 6 bases and J by 2 bases, and 11 bases separated the two germline ends. This CDR3 comprises 13 residues. This CDR3 reads CASSRPPTYEQYF. The DNA for the CDR3 is TGTGCCAGTAGCCGACCACCCACCTACGAGCAGTACTTC. The full variable domain, with the rest looked up from reference TRBV19 and TRBJ2-7, is DGGITQSPKYLFRKEGQNVTLSCEQNLNHDAMYWYRQDPGQGLRLIYYSQIVNDFQKGDIAEGYSVSREKKESFPLTVTSAQKNPTAFYLCASSRPPTYEQYFGPGTRLTVT.

J is TRBJ2-3 and V is TRBV6-5, with D possibly called TRBD1 or TRBD2 (5 bases each). The V end lost 10 bases, the J end lost 0 bases, and 17 bases lay between the germline ends. Germline V gives CDR1 MNHEY, CDR2 SVGAGI. The CDR3 contains 15 residues. Here the CDR3 reads CATSTGTGSTDTQYF. CDR3 bases: TGTGCCACCTCCACCGGGACGGGAAGCACAGATACGCAGTATTTT.

This clone was picked up one time. The chain employs TRBV5-5 and TRBJ2-3; 8 bases map to TRBD2. Germline assignment: CDR1 SGHKS and CDR2 YYEKEE (reference sequence). After removal of 0 bases from V and 0 bases from J, the junction contained 3 bases not matched to a gene. This CDR3 is built from 16 residues. The CDR3 region is CASSLVAGGSTDTQYF. CDR3 DNA: TGTGCCAGCAGCTTGGTCGCGGGAGGCAGCACAGATACGCAGTATTTT.

This clone is a singleton in its sample. The V and J genes are TRBV28 and TRBJ1-2; D unresolved. V was cut by 1 base and J by 8 bases, with 11 bases left in between. There are 13 residues in the CDR3. Germline CDR1 and CDR2: MDHEN and SYDVKM. This CDR3 reads CASSLLGQFGYTF. The CDR3, as DNA: TGTGCCAGCAGTTTATTAGGCCAGTTCGGCTACACCTTC.

The chain carries TRBV18 and TRBJ1-1, with D unclear. V dropped 4 bases and J dropped 5 bases, with 11 bases sitting between them. Germline V lookup: CDR1 KGHSH, CDR2 LQKENI. This CDR3 comprises 13 residues. The CDR3, as DNA: TGTGCCAGCTCACAGGCGGCTATGACTGAAGCTTTCTTT. This gives the protein CASSQAAMTEAFF.

V is TRBV4-2 and J is TRBJ1-5; unclear D gene. This CDR3 is built from 15 residues. Trimming took off 0 bases at V and 9 bases at J, with 15 bases between the two ends. Germline CDR1 and CDR2: LGHNA and YNFKEQ. This CDR3 is CASSQEWAASRPQHF. DNA of the CDR3: TGTGCCAGCAGCCAAGAATGGGCAGCCTCTAGGCCCCAGCATTTT.

The chain carries TRBV7-6 and TRBJ1-5; D is possibly TRBD1 (6 bases). Germline V gene data show CDR1 as SGHVS and CDR2 as FNYEAQ. CDR3 length: 15 residues. The V end lost 5 bases, the J end lost 3 bases, and 14 bases lay between the germline ends. Written as DNA, the CDR3 is TGTGCCAGCAGCCGGACCACAGGGCTCAATCAGCCCCAGCATTTT. Translation: CASSRTTGLNQPQHF. Combining the CDR3 with reference TRBV7-6 and TRBJ1-5 gives the whole variable domain GAGVSQSPRYKVTKRGQDVALRCDPISGHVSLYWYRQALGQGPEFLTYFNYEAQQDKSGLPNDRFSAERPEGSISTLTIQRTEQRDSAMYRCASSRTTGLNQPQHFGDGTRLSIL.

V is TRBV4-1 and J is TRBJ2-3, with 8 bases fitting TRBD1. The length of the CDR3 is 14 residues. The germline CDR1 and CDR2 sequences are MGHRA and YSYEKL. The junction had 1 base not matched to a gene; V was cut back by 2 bases and J by 3 bases. The CDR3 nucleotides are TGCGCCAGCAGCCAAACAGGGGGTACAGATACGCAGTATTTT. This gives the protein CASSQTGGTDTQYF.

This chain connects TRBV18 to TRBJ1-2; a weak D match, TRBD1 (5 bases). The CDR3 length is 18 residues. Germline CDR1 reads KGHSH; CDR2 reads LQKENI. V was cut by 5 bases and J by 6 bases, with 28 bases left in between. CDR3 nucleotides: TGTGCCAGCTCAAACCTAACTAGACCGGGCCTTCGGGGCCATGGCTACACCTTC. The encoded protein is CASSNLTRPGLRGHGYTF.

This rearrangement joins TRBV7-8 to TRBJ1-1; no reliable D call. This CDR3 has 17 residues. V lost 0 bases and J 2 bases, leaving 16 bases between the germline ends. The germline V gene has CDR1 SGHVS and CDR2 FQNEAQ. The CDR3 DNA follows: TGTGCCAGCAGCTTAGCCCCCGCCGCAGGACCAAACACTGAAGCTTTCTTT. Protein product: CASSLAPAAGPNTEAFF.

The V and J genes are TRBV7-9 and TRBJ2-1; D gene ambiguous. From germline, CDR1 is SEHNR and CDR2 FQNEAQ (reference sequence). The CDR3 consists of 13 residues. The V end lost 5 bases, the J end lost 8 bases, and 13 bases lay between the germline ends. CDR3 protein: CASSPPGWDEQFF. DNA for the CDR3: TGTGCCAGCAGCCCCCCTGGTTGGGATGAGCAGTTCTTC.

This chain connects TRBV6-2 or TRBV6-3 to TRBJ2-6; D gene unclear. Germline CDR1 is MNHEY and CDR2 is SVGEGT. The germline V and J ends were trimmed by 5 bases and 0 bases, with 8 bases remaining between them. The CDR3 extends over 15 amino acids. In nucleotides, the CDR3 is TGTGCCAGCAGTCCCGCCGACTCTGGGGCCAACGTCCTGACTTTC. It yields the protein CASSPADSGANVLTF.

This clone showed up just once. The chain uses TRBV5-1 and TRBJ2-5, with 8 bases fitting TRBD1. Germline CDR1 SGHRS, CDR2 YFSETQ. The CDR3 is made up of 13 amino acids. The J segment lost 9 bases and the V segment lost 0 bases, leaving 4 bases of the junction unmatched. CDR3 sequence reads: CASSLDGQGPQYF. CDR3 nucleotide sequence: TGCGCCAGCAGCTTGGACGGACAGGGACCCCAGTACTTC.

This clone was seen a handful of times. The CDR3 DNA sequence: TGTGCCATCAGTAGCGGGAGTTCGATGAACACCGGGGAGCTGTTTTTT. Protein product: CAISSGSSMNTGELFF. V is TRBV10-3 and J is TRBJ2-2, with 8 bases identical to TRBD2. This CDR3 has 16 amino acids. The V segment lost 5 bases and the J segment 1 base; nucleotides outside the gene matches: 6. Germline lookup yields CDR1 ENHRY and CDR2 SYGVKD.

This chain uses TRBV12-3 or TRBV12-4 with TRBJ1-2; no reliable D call. Trimming removed 6 bases at V and 5 bases at J, with 13 bases between. This CDR3 region has 13 residues. The CDR3 loop is CASSPRTQYGYTF. Here the CDR3 DNA reads TGTGCCAGCAGCCCACGAACACAATATGGCTACACCTTC.

The CDR3 protein is CASSLLGGGTEAFF. CDR3 bases: TGTGCCAGCAGTTTATTGGGGGGCGGCACTGAAGCTTTCTTT. This chain connects TRBV28 to TRBJ1-1; a weak D match, TRBD1 (6 bases). Trimming pared 1 base from V and 4 bases from J, leaving 10 bases between. The CDR3 loop spans 14 amino acids. Looked up from germline, CDR1 is MDHEN and CDR2 is SYDVKM.

V is TRBV15 and J is TRBJ2-1, with D hard to call. The CDR3 has 11 amino acids. Germline CDR1 LNHNV, CDR2 YYDKDF (reference sequence). V shed 0 bases and J shed 12 bases, with 6 bases lying between them. The CDR3 DNA reads as TGTGCCACCAGCAGAGATGGACGGCAGTTCTTC. Encoded protein: CATSRDGRQFF. Supplemented by reference TRBV15 and TRBJ2-1, the full variable domain reads DAMVIQNPRYQVTQFGKPVTLSCSQTLNHNVMYWYQQKSSQAPKLLFHYYDKDFNNEADTPDNFQSRRPNTSFCFLDIRSPGLGDTAMYLCATSRDGRQFFGPGTRLTVL.

The chain couples TRBV6-1 to TRBJ1-2; 11 bases line up with TRBD1. The CDR3 has 16 amino acids. Germline V gives CDR1 MNHNS, CDR2 SASEGT. V was pared by 0 bases and J by 2 bases, with 2 bases of the junction left unmatched. The CDR3 region has the DNA TGTGCCAGCAGTGAAGCGGGGACAGGGGGGAACTATGGCTACACCTTC. Protein sequence: CASSEAGTGGNYGYTF.

The J gene is TRBJ2-1, the V gene TRBV5-1, with no clear D. Germline CDR1 and CDR2: SGHRS and YFSETQ. The CDR3 runs 13 residues. V shed 4 bases and J shed 5 bases, with 10 bases lying between them. The CDR3 DNA is TGCGCCAGCAGCCCGCTAACAAACAATGAGCAGTTCTTC. This sequence encodes CASSPLTNNEQFF.

The chain employs TRBV18 and TRBJ1-3, with D unclear. CDR1 KGHSH and CDR2 LQKENI come from the germline V gene. The CDR3 is 14 amino acids. Trimming cost V 4 bases and J 0 bases, with 7 bases left between them. The CDR3 coding sequence is TGTGCCAGCTCACAGCAGAGCTCTGGAAACACCATATATTTT. Encoded protein: CASSQQSSGNTIYF. The variable domain in full, completed from reference TRBV18 and TRBJ1-3, reads NAGVMQNPRHLVRRRGQEARLRCSPMKGHSHVYWYRQLPEEGLKFMVYLQKENIIDESGMPKERFSAEFPKEGPSILRIQQVVRGDSAAYFCASSQQSSGNTIYFGEGSWLTVV.

The V call is TRBV18, the J call TRBJ2-2; D is unresolved. Per germline, CDR1 KGHSH and CDR2 LQKENI. The CDR3 consists of 13 residues. The V end was cut by 1 base, the J end by 3 bases, with 3 bases between. CDR3 coding DNA: TGTGCCAGCTCACCACAATACACCGGGGAGCTGTTTTTT. Amino acid sequence: CASSPQYTGELFF.